The 22 T cell receptor beta chains below come from one sample, sequenced in a study of blood T cells in healthy people across ages. The use of a sample-barcoded 5' primer and a J-beta primer mix characterized a second PCR of roughly 7 to 11 cycles. TCRdb re-called the 5' RACE reads through MiXCR, storing one row per CDR3 protein. The table lists roughly 700,000 distinct CDR3 sequences, around 48% of them singletons, with roughly 31% in the top ten. The sequencing sample was made of blood. The source of these receptors is a woman in her sixties or seventies in good health.

The J gene is TRBJ2-7, the V gene TRBV20-1; the D gene is possibly TRBD2 (5 bases). The CDR3 consists of 16 residues. CDR1 is DFQATT, CDR2 SNEGSKA, per germline (reference sequence). Between the trimmed V and J ends, which lost 4 bases and 0 bases, there was a span of 19 bases. The CDR3 nucleotides read TGCAGTGCTACAGGACTTGGTGGAATCCTCTCCTACGAGCAGTACTTC. Translation: CSATGLGGILSYEQYF.

With respect to this clonotype: Since a much larger clone is just one base distant, this may be a read error. CDR3 protein: CASGKRGDEQFF. CDR3 coding DNA: TGTGCCAGCGGCAAAAGAGGGGATGAGCAGTTCTTC. V is TRBV27 and J is TRBJ2-1; D is perhaps TRBD1 or TRBD2 (5 bases each). Germline V gene data show CDR1 as MNHEY and CDR2 as SMNVEV (reference sequence). The CDR3 sequence is 12 residues long. V was shortened by 8 bases and J by 8 bases, with 13 bases between the two germline ends.

This clonotype has only one observation. The gene calls are TRBV6-1 and TRBJ1-2; 8 bases align to TRBD1. Germline CDR1 MNHNS, CDR2 SASEGT. CDR3 length: 15 amino acids. The trim removed 5 bases at V and 4 bases at J, leaving 9 bases unmatched. The CDR3 loop reads CASSNWTGSGYGYTF. CDR3 nucleotides: TGTGCCAGCAGTAACTGGACAGGGTCGGGCTATGGCTACACCTTC.

This clonotype turned up a few times. CDR3 nucleotides: TGCAGTGCTAGTAACGTCCATGGCTACACCTTC. It yields the protein CSASNVHGYTF. The V gene is TRBV20-1, the J gene TRBJ1-2; no definite D call. The CDR3 is made up of 11 amino acids. Trimming took off 3 bases at V and 6 bases at J, with 8 bases between the two ends. Per germline, CDR1 DFQATT and CDR2 SNEGSKA (reference sequence).

This clonotype was observed a handful of times. The chain joins TRBV7-2 to TRBJ2-1; D unclear. This CDR3 comprises 15 residues. CDR1 and CDR2 (germline): SGHTA, FQGNSA. Trimming stripped 5 bases from V and 0 bases from J, with 11 bases between. Here the CDR3 DNA reads TGTGCCAGCAGCAAAGGAGAGCGCTCCTACAATGAGCAGTTCTTC. Its protein is CASSKGERSYNEQFF.

The V and J genes are TRBV4-2 and TRBJ2-7, with D tentatively TRBD2 (6 bases). V lost 0 bases and J lost 3, with 12 bases in between. Per the germline V gene, CDR1 is LGHNA and CDR2 is YNFKEQ. There are 15 residues in the CDR3. The CDR3 spells CASSQDLGDFYEQYF. DNA for the CDR3: TGTGCCAGCAGCCAAGATCTAGGGGACTTCTACGAGCAGTACTTC.

The chain is built from TRBV3-1 and TRBJ2-5, with D perhaps matching TRBD1 (6 bases). The end of the DNA aligns better with TRBJ2-7, so the J call may be wrong. Germline CDR1 and CDR2: LGHDT and YNNKEL (reference sequence). This CDR3 has 16 amino acids. CDR3 in amino acids: CASSHVFRTAVDEQYF. Here the CDR3 DNA reads TGTGCCAGCAGCCATGTGTTTAGGACAGCAGTCGACGAGCAGTACTTC.

This clonotype has just a few counts. The chain combines TRBV20-1 with TRBJ1-1; TRBD1 matches at 7 bases. This CDR3 has 12 residues. Germline CDR1 reads DFQATT; CDR2 reads SNEGSKA (reference sequence). CDR3 bases: TGCAGGACAGGGAATCTTGGTACTGAAGCTTTCTTT. Translation: CRTGNLGTEAFF.

This clonotype was counted many times. The V call is TRBV9, the J call TRBJ2-2; TRBD1 agrees at 7 bases. This CDR3 contains 14 residues. CDR1 and CDR2 from the germline V gene are SGDLS and YYNGEE. The V and J ends lost 4 bases and 6 bases, in that order; junction bases with no gene match: 6. The CDR3 spells CASSTQTGPGELFF. In DNA, the CDR3 is TGTGCCAGCAGCACCCAGACAGGGCCCGGGGAGCTGTTTTTT. Together with reference TRBV9 and TRBJ2-2, the CDR3 gives the full variable domain: DSGVTQTPKHLITATGQRVTLRCSPRSGDLSVYWYQQSLDQGLQFLIQYYNGEERAKGNILERFSAQQFPDLHSELNLSSLELGDSALYFCASSTQTGPGELFFGEGSRLTVL.

This clonotype was counted once. This chain joins TRBV12-3 or TRBV12-4 and TRBJ2-3; TRBD2 agrees at 7 bases. The trim removed 5 bases at V and 13 bases at J, leaving 15 bases unmatched. The CDR3 consists of 14 residues. The CDR3 DNA reads TGTGCCAGCAGTGTTGATAGACTAGCTGCCCAGGAGTATTTT. Its translation is CASSVDRLAAQEYF.

The J gene is TRBJ2-5, the V gene TRBV12-3 or TRBV12-4; no clear D. The length of the CDR3 is 16 residues. Trimming removed 1 base from V and 1 base from J, with 13 bases in between. The CDR3 region is CASSLGDQRPQETQYF. The CDR3 region has the DNA TGTGCCAGCAGTTTAGGGGATCAGAGACCCCAAGAGACCCAGTACTTC.

This clonotype appeared a few times. The chain is built from TRBV9 and TRBJ1-2, with a tentative D call TRBD1 (5 bases). The CDR3 spans 13 residues. The germline CDR1 and CDR2 sequences are SGDLS and YYNGEE. The ends were cut back, 0 bases at V and 5 bases at J, with 8 bases in the middle. DNA for the CDR3: TGTGCCAGCAGCGTAGTCGGGACTTATGGCTACACCTTC. Amino acids: CASSVVGTYGYTF.

The chain is built from TRBV5-1 and TRBJ2-5; 7 bases map to TRBD2. Germline assignment: CDR1 SGHRS and CDR2 YFSETQ. After removal of 5 bases from V and 5 bases from J, the junction contained 6 bases not matched to a gene. CDR3 length: 13 residues. The CDR3: CASRAGEAETQYF. In DNA, the CDR3 is TGCGCCAGCAGGGCGGGAGAGGCCGAGACCCAGTACTTC.

This clonotype was seen a handful of times. V and J are TRBV7-2 and TRBJ1-2; D is unclear. V lost 1 base and J lost 2, with 8 bases in between. This CDR3 comprises 14 residues. Germline CDR1 is SGHTA and CDR2 is FQGNSA. CDR3 amino acids: CASSLGHGNYGYTF. DNA of the CDR3: TGTGCCAGCAGCTTAGGGCACGGGAACTATGGCTACACCTTC. The full variable domain, with the rest looked up from reference TRBV7-2 and TRBJ1-2, is GAGVSQSPSNKVTEKGKDVELRCDPISGHTALYWYRQSLGQGLEFLIYFQGNSAPDKSGLPSDRFSAERTGGSVSTLTIQRTQQEDSAVYLCASSLGHGNYGYTFGSGTRLTVV.

This rearrangement joins TRBV7-8 to TRBJ1-1, with TRBD1 as a possible D gene (5 bases). Looked up from germline, CDR1 is SGHVS and CDR2 is FQNEAQ. The length of the CDR3 is 15 residues. V dropped 8 bases and J dropped 3 bases, with 19 bases sitting between them. The CDR3 DNA sequence: TGTGCCAGCGTACAGGCGCTAACTTCGGACACTGAAGCTTTCTTT. Its translation is CASVQALTSDTEAFF. Complete variable domain (other parts from reference TRBV7-8 and TRBJ1-1): GAGVSQSPRYKVAKRGQDVALRCDPISGHVSLFWYQQALGQGPEFLTYFQNEAQLDKSGLPSDRFFAERPEGSVSTLKIQRTQQEDSAVYLCASVQALTSDTEAFFGQGTRLTVV.

This clonotype was seen a handful of times. The genes are TRBV4-3 and TRBJ2-7; TRBD2 agrees at 14 bases. Germline values: CDR1 LGHNA, CDR2 YSLEER. Losses at the gene ends were 4 bases for V and 0 bases for J; bases not matched to a gene: 8. The CDR3 runs to 18 residues. CDR3 coding DNA: TGCGCCAGCAGCCGAGGGACTAGCGGGAGTGAACACTCCTACGAGCAGTACTTC. This gives the protein CASSRGTSGSEHSYEQYF.

The chain combines TRBV10-3 with TRBJ2-7; D is perhaps TRBD1 (5 bases). V was trimmed by 0 bases and J by 3 bases, leaving 21 bases between them. CDR3 length: 18 amino acids. From germline, CDR1 is ENHRY and CDR2 SYGVKD. CDR3 sequence: CAISESLIILRVDYEQYF. CDR3 DNA sequence: TGTGCCATCAGTGAGTCGTTAATTATTCTCAGGGTAGACTACGAGCAGTACTTC.

This sequence joins TRBV5-1 and TRBJ1-4; a possible D gene is TRBD1 (5 bases). Deletions cut 0 bases from V and 2 bases from J, with 11 bases between. The CDR3 sequence is 16 residues long. The V gene's germline CDR1 is SGHRS and CDR2 YFSETQ. In DNA form, the CDR3 reads TGCGCCAGCAGCTTGGATTCGGCAGGGACTAATGAAAAACTGTTTTTT. Residues: CASSLDSAGTNEKLFF.

The rearrangement joins TRBV15 to TRBJ2-1, with no clear D. The CDR3 has 13 residues. Trimming took off 1 base at V and 1 base at J, with 2 bases between the two ends. The germline gives CDR1 LNHNV, CDR2 YYDKDF (reference sequence). DNA of the CDR3: TGTGCCACCAGCAGAGTGTCCTACAATGAGCAGTTCTTC. This encodes CATSRVSYNEQFF.

This clonotype was seen many times. J is TRBJ2-5 and V is TRBV29-1; a weak D match, TRBD1 (6 bases). V was pared by 6 bases and J by 1 base, with 15 bases between. The CDR3 loop spans 14 amino acids. The germline CDR1 and CDR2 sequences are SQVTM and ANQGSEA. This chain's CDR3 is CSVIGGRAQETQYF. For the CDR3, the DNA is TGCAGCGTCATTGGGGGCAGGGCCCAAGAGACCCAGTACTTC.

This clonotype occurred a few times. The chain is built from TRBV20-1 and TRBJ2-7; the match to TRBD2 covers 10 bases. The CDR3 loop spans 15 amino acids. Germline V gene data show CDR1 as DFQATT and CDR2 as SNEGSKA (reference sequence). Trimming took 6 bases from V and 3 from J; bases not matched to a gene: 11. The CDR3 nucleotides are TGCAGTGCGCGACTTGTTGTAGCGGGAGGCTACGAGCAGTACTTC. Encoded protein: CSARLVVAGGYEQYF.

The chain employs TRBV11-1 and TRBJ2-1; D unclear. This CDR3 contains 12 residues. V lost 2 bases and J 11 bases, leaving 10 bases between the germline ends. Germline V gene lookup returns CDR1 SGHAT and CDR2 FQDESV (reference sequence). CDR3 sequence: CASSLNRDKQFF. The CDR3 DNA reads TGTGCCAGCAGCTTAAATAGGGATAAGCAGTTCTTC. Looking up the rest from reference TRBV11-1 and TRBJ2-1 gives the full variable domain: EAEVAQSPRYKITEKSQAVAFWCDPISGHATLYWYRQILGQGPELLVQFQDESVVDDSQLPKDRFSAERLKGVDSTLKIQPAELGDSAMYLCASSLNRDKQFFGPGTRLTVL.